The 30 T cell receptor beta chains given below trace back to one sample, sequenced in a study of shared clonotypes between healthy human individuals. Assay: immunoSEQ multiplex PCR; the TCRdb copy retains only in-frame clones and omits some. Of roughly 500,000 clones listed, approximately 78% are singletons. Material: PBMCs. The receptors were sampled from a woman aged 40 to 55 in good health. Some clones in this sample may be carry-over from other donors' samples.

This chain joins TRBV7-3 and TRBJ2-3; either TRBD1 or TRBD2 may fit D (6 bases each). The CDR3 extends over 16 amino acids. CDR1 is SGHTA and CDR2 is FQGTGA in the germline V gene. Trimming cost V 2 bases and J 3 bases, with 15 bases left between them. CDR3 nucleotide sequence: TGTGCCAGCAGCTTAGTCTCCGGAGGGGGTACAGATACGCAGTATTTT. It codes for CASSLVSGGGTDTQYF.

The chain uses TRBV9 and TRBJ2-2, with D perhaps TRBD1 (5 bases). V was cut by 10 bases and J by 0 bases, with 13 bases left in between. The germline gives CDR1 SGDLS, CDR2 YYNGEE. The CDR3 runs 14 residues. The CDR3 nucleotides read TGTGCCGCCTCGACAGACCCGAACACCGGGGAGCTGTTTTTT. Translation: CAASTDPNTGELFF.

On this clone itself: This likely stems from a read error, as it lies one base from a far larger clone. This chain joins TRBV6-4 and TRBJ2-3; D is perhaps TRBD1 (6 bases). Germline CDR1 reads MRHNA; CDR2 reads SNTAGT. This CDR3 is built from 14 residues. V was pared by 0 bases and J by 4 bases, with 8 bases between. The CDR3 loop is CASSDSAGADTQYF. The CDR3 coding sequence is TGTGCCAGCAGTGACTCGGCAGGGGCAGATACGCAGTATTTT.

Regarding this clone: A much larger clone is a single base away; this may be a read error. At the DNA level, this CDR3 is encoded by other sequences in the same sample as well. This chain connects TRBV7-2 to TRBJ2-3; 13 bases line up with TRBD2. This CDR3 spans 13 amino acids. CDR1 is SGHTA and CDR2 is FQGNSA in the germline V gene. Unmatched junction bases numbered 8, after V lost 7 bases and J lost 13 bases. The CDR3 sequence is CASIRLAGGEEYF. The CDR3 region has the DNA TGTGCCAGCATCAGACTAGCGGGAGGAGAGGAGTATTTT.

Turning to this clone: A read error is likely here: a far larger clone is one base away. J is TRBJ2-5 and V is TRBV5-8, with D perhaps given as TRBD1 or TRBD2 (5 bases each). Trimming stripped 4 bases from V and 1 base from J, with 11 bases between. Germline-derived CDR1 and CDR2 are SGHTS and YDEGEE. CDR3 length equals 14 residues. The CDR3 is CASSQGRIQETQYF. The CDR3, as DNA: TGTGCCAGCAGCCAGGGACGGATCCAAGAGACCCAGTACTTC.

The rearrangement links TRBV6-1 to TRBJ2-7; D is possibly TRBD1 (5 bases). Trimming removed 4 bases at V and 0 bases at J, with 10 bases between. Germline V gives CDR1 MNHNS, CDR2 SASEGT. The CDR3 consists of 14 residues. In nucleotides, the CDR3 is TGTGCCAGCAGTGCCCAGACAGACTCCTACGAGCAGTACTTC. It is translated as CASSAQTDSYEQYF.

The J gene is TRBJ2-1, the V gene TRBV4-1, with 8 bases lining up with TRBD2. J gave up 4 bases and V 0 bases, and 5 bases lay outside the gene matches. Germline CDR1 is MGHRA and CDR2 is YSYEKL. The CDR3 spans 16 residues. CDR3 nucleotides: TGCGCCAGCAGCCAAGATTTGGCGGGGGGTTACAATGAGCAGTTCTTC. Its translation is CASSQDLAGGYNEQFF.

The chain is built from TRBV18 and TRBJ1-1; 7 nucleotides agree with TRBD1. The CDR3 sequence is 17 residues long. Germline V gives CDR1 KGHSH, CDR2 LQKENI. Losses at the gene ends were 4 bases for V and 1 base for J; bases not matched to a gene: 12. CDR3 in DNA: TGTGCCAGCTCACAATCCGCGACAGGGTCATGGAACACTGAAGCTTTCTTT. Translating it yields CASSQSATGSWNTEAFF.

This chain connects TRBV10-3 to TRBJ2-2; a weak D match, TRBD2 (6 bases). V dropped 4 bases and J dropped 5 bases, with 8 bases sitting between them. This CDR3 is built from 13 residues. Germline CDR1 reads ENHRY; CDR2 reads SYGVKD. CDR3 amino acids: CAISGRATGELFF. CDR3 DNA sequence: TGTGCCATCAGTGGGAGGGCGACCGGGGAGCTGTTTTTT.

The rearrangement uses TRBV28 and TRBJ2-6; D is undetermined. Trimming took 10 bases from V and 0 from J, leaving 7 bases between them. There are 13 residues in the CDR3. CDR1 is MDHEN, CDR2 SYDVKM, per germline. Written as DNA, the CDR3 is TGTGCCACTCGAAGCTCTGGGGCCAACGTCCTGACTTTC. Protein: CATRSSGANVLTF. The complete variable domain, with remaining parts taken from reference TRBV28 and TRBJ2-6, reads DVKVTQSSRYLVKRTGEKVFLECVQDMDHENMFWYRQDPGLGLRLIYFSYDVKMKEKGDIPEGYSVSREKKERFSLILESASTNQTSMYLCATRSSGANVLTFGAGSRLTVL.

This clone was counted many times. The CDR3 reads CASSLFPEREKLFF. For the CDR3, the DNA is TGTGCCAGCAGCTTGTTCCCTGAGAGAGAAAAACTGTTTTTT. The V call is TRBV5-5, the J call TRBJ1-4; no firm D call. Germline CDR1 and CDR2: SGHKS and YYEKEE (reference sequence). The CDR3 extends over 14 amino acids. The V end lost 1 base, the J end lost 8 bases, and 12 bases lay between the germline ends.

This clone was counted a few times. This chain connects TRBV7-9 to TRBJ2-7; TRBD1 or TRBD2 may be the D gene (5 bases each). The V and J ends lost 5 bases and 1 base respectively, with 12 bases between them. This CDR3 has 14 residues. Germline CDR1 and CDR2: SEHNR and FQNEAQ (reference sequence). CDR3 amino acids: CASSPVGRSYEQYF. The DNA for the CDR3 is TGTGCCAGCAGCCCCGTGGGACGTTCCTACGAGCAGTACTTC.

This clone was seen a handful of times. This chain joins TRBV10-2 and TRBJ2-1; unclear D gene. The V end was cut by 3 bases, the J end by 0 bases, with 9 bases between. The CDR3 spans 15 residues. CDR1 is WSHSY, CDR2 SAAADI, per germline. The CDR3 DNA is TGCGCCAGCAGTGATCCGGGTTTCTCCTACAATGAGCAGTTCTTC. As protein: CASSDPGFSYNEQFF.

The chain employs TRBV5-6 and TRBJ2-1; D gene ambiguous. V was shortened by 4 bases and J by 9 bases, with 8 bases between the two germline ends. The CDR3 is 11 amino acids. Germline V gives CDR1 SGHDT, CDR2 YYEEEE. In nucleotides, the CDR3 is TGTGCCAGCAGCGTATACGGTGAGCAGTTCTTC. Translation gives CASSVYGEQFF.

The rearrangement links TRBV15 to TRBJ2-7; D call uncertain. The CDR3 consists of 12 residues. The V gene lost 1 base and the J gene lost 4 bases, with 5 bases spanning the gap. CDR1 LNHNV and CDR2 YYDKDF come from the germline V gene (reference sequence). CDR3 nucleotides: TGTGCCACCAGCAGAGGCACTTACGAGCAGTACTTC. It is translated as CATSRGTYEQYF.

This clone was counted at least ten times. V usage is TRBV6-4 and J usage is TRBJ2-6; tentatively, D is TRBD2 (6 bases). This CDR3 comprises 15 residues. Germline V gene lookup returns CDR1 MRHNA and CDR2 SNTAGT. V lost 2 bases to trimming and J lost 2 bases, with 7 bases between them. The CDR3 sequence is CASSDGRTGANVLTF. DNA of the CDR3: TGTGCCAGCAGTGACGGGAGGACTGGGGCCAACGTCCTGACTTTC.

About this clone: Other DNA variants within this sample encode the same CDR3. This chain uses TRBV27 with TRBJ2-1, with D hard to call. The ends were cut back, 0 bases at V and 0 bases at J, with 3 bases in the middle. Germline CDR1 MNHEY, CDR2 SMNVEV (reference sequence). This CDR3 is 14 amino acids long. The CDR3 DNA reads TGTGCCAGCAGTTTATCGGGCTCCTACAATGAGCAGTTCTTC. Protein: CASSLSGSYNEQFF.

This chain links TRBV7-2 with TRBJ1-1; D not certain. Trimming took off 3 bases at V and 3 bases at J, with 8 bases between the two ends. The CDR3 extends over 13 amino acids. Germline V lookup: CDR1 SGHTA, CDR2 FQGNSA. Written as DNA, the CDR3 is TGTGCCAGCAGCTTCTCGACCGACACTGAAGCTTTCTTT. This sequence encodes CASSFSTDTEAFF. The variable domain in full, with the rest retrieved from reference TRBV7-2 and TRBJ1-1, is GAGVSQSPSNKVTEKGKDVELRCDPISGHTALYWYRQSLGQGLEFLIYFQGNSAPDKSGLPSDRFSAERTGGSVSTLTIQRTQQEDSAVYLCASSFSTDTEAFFGQGTRLTVV.

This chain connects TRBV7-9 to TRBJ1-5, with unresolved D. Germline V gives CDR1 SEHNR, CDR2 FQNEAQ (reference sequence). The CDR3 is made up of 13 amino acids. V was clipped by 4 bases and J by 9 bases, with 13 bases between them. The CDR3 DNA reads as TGTGCCAGCAGCTCAGGAGACATCGGGCCCCAGCATTTT. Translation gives CASSSGDIGPQHF.

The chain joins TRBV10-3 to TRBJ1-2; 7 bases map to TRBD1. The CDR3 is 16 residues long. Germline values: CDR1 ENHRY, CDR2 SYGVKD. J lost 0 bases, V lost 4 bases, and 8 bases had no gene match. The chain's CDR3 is CAISAQQGGTNYGYTF. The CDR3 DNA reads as TGTGCCATCAGTGCGCAACAAGGGGGCACTAACTATGGCTACACCTTC.

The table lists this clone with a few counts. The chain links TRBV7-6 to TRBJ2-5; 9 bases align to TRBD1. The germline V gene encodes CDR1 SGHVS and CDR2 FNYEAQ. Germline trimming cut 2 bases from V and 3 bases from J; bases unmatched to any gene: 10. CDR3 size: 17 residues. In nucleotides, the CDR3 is TGTGCCAGCAGCTTACATTCCCCGACAGGGGGGAAAGAGACCCAGTACTTC. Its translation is CASSLHSPTGGKETQYF.

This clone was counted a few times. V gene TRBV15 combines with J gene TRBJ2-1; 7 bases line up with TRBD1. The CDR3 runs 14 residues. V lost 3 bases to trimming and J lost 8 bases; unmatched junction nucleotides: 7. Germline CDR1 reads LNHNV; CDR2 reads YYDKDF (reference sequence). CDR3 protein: CATSRTGFIDEQFF. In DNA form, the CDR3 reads TGTGCCACCAGCAGGACAGGGTTTATCGATGAGCAGTTCTTC.

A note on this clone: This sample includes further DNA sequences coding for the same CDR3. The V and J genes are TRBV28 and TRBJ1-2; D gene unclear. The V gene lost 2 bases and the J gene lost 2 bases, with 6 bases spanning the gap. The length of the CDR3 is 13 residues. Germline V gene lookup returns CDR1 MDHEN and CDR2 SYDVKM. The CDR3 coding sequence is TGTGCCAGCAGTTTAGTAGGAAACTATGGCTACACCTTC. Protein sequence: CASSLVGNYGYTF.

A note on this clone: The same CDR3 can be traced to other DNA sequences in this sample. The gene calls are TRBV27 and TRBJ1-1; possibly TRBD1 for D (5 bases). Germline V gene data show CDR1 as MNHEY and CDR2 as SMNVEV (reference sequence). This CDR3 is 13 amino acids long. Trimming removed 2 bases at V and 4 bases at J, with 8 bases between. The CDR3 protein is CASSLRGSTEAFF. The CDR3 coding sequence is TGTGCCAGCAGTTTACGGGGGAGCACTGAAGCTTTCTTT.

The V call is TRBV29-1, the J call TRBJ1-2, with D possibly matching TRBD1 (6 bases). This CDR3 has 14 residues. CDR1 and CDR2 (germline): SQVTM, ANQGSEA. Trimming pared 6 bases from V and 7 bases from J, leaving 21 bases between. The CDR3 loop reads CSVETGLPGGGYTF. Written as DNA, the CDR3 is TGCAGCGTGGAAACAGGGTTACCGGGGGGTGGCTACACCTTC.

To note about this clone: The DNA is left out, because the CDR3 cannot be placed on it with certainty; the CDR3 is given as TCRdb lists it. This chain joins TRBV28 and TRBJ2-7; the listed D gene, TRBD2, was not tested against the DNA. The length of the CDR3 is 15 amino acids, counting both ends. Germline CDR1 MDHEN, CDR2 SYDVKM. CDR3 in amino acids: CASTVAGGNEPEWYF.

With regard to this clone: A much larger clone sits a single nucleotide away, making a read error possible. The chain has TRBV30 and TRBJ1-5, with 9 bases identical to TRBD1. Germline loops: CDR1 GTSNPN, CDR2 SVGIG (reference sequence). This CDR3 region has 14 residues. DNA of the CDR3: TGTGCCTGGAGTACACAGGGGGCGAATCAGCTCCAGCATTTT. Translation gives CAWSTQGANQLQHF.

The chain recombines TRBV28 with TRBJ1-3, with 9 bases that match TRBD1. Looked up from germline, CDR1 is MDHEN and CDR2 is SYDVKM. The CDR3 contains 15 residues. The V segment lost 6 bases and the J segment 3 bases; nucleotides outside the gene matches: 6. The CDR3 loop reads CASRVGDRDGNTIYF. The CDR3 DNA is TGTGCCAGCAGGGTTGGGGACAGGGATGGAAACACCATATATTTT.

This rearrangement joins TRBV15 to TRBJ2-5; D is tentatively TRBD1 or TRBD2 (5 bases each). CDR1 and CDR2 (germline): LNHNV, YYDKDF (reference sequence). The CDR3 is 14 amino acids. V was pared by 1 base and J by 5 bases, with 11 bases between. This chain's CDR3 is CATSRGGVWETQYF. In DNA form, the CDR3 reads TGTGCCACCAGCAGAGGAGGGGTCTGGGAGACCCAGTACTTC.

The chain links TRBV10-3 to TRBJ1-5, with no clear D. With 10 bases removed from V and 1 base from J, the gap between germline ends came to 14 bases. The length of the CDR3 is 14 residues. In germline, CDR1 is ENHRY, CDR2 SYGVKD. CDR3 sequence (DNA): TGTGCCACCCGACTACAAGGGAGCAATCAGCCCCAGCATTTT. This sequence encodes CATRLQGSNQPQHF.